The following is a T cell receptor beta chain sequence with its context. There are 14 residues in the CDR3. The germline V and J ends were trimmed by 9 bases and 7 bases, with 19 bases remaining between them. Germline V gives CDR1 MGHDK, CDR2 SYGVNS. Produced via immunoSEQ multiplex PCR; TCRdb's table is partial and in-frame only. The table records about 32,000 clones, 86% of them present only once. The data were obtained in a study of blood T cell repertoires in COVID-19. The rearrangement uses TRBV25-1 and TRBJ1-5; D unclear. Sequenced: peripheral blood. The TCR originated in a woman older than 75 with active or convalescent COVID-19. The DNA of the CDR3 is TGTGCCAGTTCCGTGGCGGGGTTGGACCAGCCCCAGCATTTT. This sequence encodes CASSVAGLDQPQHF.